The clone carrying this T cell receptor (beta chain) was seen ten or more times. Antigen unknown. These data come from a study of glioma-infiltrating T cells. Study-wide results and limits: Only very few CDR3 sequences appeared in both tissue and blood.

Amplification of TCR alpha and beta CDR3 regions from RNA used iRepertoire nested multiplex PCR. One-step reverse transcription and amplification started from approximately 100-400 ng of tissue mRNA or PBMC total RNA. TCRdb redid the calling of the multiplex PCR reads with MiXCR, one entry per CDR3 protein. This table holds about 110,000 distinct CDR3 sequences, 25% to 30% found once. The specimen sequenced was glioma tissue, nonneoplastic brain tissue, or PBMCs (not recorded which). The receptor was isolated from a human donor with low-grade glioma or glioblastoma, undergoing nonglioma brain surgery, or in good health (not recorded which).

The CDR3 reads CASRPDSTDTQYF. The CDR3 DNA sequence: TGTGCCAGCAGGCCGGACAGCACAGATACGCAGTATTTT. V is TRBV12-3 or TRBV12-4 and J is TRBJ2-3, with D unclear. The V end lost 6 bases, the J end lost 0 bases, and 7 bases lay between the germline ends. This CDR3 spans 13 amino acids.